Listed here are 32 T cell receptor beta chains from one sample, sequenced in a study of blood T cell repertoires in COVID-19. Assay used: immunoSEQ multiplex PCR; TCRdb lists only in-frame clones, some missing. This table holds approximately 200,000 clones, roughly 90% found once. Sequencing was performed on peripheral blood. The receptors originated from a woman in her sixties or seventies with acute or convalescent COVID-19.

The chain links TRBV6-1 to TRBJ1-5; D uncertain. Trimming removed 2 bases at V and 6 bases at J, with 17 bases between. The germline gives CDR1 MNHNS, CDR2 SASEGT. CDR3 size: 16 residues. The DNA of the CDR3 is TGTGCCAGCAGTGAAAAGTGGGAGGTCCGGGGTCAGCCCCAGCATTTT. Its translation: CASSEKWEVRGQPQHF.

V is TRBV10-3 and J is TRBJ1-6; 7 bases are a match to TRBD1. CDR1 is ENHRY, CDR2 SYGVKD, per germline. J gave up 3 bases and V 6 bases, and 5 bases lay outside the gene matches. CDR3 length equals 15 residues. This CDR3 is CAIRLTGNYNSPLHF. CDR3 DNA sequence: TGTGCCATCAGACTGACAGGGAACTATAATTCACCCCTCCACTTT.

The chain has TRBV9 and TRBJ1-1; TRBD1 matches 8 bases. The CDR3 runs to 14 residues. CDR1 and CDR2 (germline): SGDLS, YYNGEE. V was pared by 3 bases and J by 4 bases, with 5 bases of the junction left unmatched. The CDR3 is CASSGQGMITEAFF. As DNA, the CDR3 is TGTGCCAGCAGCGGACAGGGGATGATCACTGAAGCTTTCTTT. Full variable domain (outside the CDR3, taken from reference TRBV9 and TRBJ1-1): DSGVTQTPKHLITATGQRVTLRCSPRSGDLSVYWYQQSLDQGLQFLIQYYNGEERAKGNILERFSAQQFPDLHSELNLSSLELGDSALYFCASSGQGMITEAFFGQGTRLTVV.

The chain uses TRBV6-2 or TRBV6-3 and TRBJ2-1; a weak D match, TRBD1 (5 bases). The germline CDR1 and CDR2 sequences are MNHEY and SVGEGT. The CDR3 is 13 amino acids. Deletions cut 5 bases from V and 2 bases from J, with 7 bases between. The CDR3 protein is CASSNRPYNEQFF. CDR3 nucleotide sequence: TGTGCCAGCAGTAACAGGCCCTACAATGAGCAGTTCTTC.

CDR3 in amino acids: CASSLLGGGSNQPQHF. CDR3 bases: TGTGCCAGCAGTTTGTTGGGAGGGGGTAGCAATCAGCCCCAGCATTTT. This rearrangement joins TRBV28 to TRBJ1-5; weak D call: TRBD1 (6 bases). V lost 3 bases and J 0 bases, leaving 12 bases between the germline ends. The germline CDR1 and CDR2 sequences are MDHEN and SYDVKM. This CDR3 spans 16 amino acids.

This chain connects TRBV11-2 to TRBJ1-6, with TRBD1 identical over 7 bases. Trimming removed 2 bases from V and 5 bases from J; junction bases left unmatched: 3. Per the germline V gene, CDR1 is SGHAT and CDR2 is FQNNGV. The CDR3 is 15 residues long. The CDR3 loop reads CASSLQGGHNSPLHF. For the CDR3, the DNA is TGTGCCAGCAGCTTACAGGGGGGCCATAATTCACCCCTCCACTTT.

The gene calls are TRBV6-1 and TRBJ2-3; the D gene is possibly TRBD2 (6 bases). The CDR3 consists of 15 residues. V shed 2 bases and J shed 0 bases, with 9 bases lying between them. Germline-derived CDR1 and CDR2 are MNHNS and SASEGT. CDR3 in DNA: TGTGCCAGCAGTGAAAGTGGAGGGAGCACAGATACGCAGTATTTT. This codes for CASSESGGSTDTQYF.

The rearrangement joins TRBV6-5 to TRBJ1-5; D gene ambiguous. The CDR3 length is 14 residues. V dropped 2 bases and J dropped 3 bases, with 8 bases sitting between them. The V gene's germline CDR1 is MNHEY and CDR2 SVGAGI. The CDR3 protein is CASSYGRYNQPQHF. The CDR3, as DNA: TGTGCCAGCAGTTACGGCCGTTACAATCAGCCCCAGCATTTT.

The J gene is TRBJ1-2, the V gene TRBV19; TRBD1 matches 10 bases. Germline assignment: CDR1 LNHDA and CDR2 SQIVND (reference sequence). This CDR3 is 15 amino acids long. The V segment lost 1 base and the J segment 8 bases; nucleotides outside the gene matches: 7. The CDR3 spells CASSIGLDRGLGYTF. Here the CDR3 DNA reads TGTGCCAGTAGTATAGGTCTAGACAGGGGGCTCGGCTACACCTTC.

The chain employs TRBV20-1 and TRBJ2-5; 8 nucleotides match TRBD2. The CDR3 loop spans 11 amino acids. Germline V lookup: CDR1 DFQATT, CDR2 SNEGSKA (reference sequence). V gave up 5 bases and J gave up 9 bases; unmatched junction bases: 5. The CDR3 region is CSAGIAGPQYF. The CDR3, as DNA: TGCAGTGCTGGTATAGCGGGACCCCAGTACTTC.

This rearrangement joins TRBV29-1 to TRBJ1-1, with D unclear. CDR3 length: 15 amino acids. V lost 4 bases and J lost 4, with 19 bases in between. Looked up from germline, CDR1 is SQVTM and CDR2 is ANQGSEA. CDR3 amino acids: CSVAGGILSGTEAFF. CDR3 DNA: TGCAGCGTTGCCGGAGGTATACTTTCGGGCACTGAAGCTTTCTTT.

The CDR3 reads CASVKGTGAYNEQFF. The DNA for the CDR3 is TGTGCCAGCGTAAAGGGAACAGGGGCCTACAATGAGCAGTTCTTC. The chain links TRBV6-5 to TRBJ2-1, with 7 bases fitting TRBD1. Germline V gene data show CDR1 as MNHEY and CDR2 as SVGAGI. The J segment lost 2 bases and the V segment lost 8 bases, leaving 9 bases of the junction unmatched. This CDR3 comprises 15 residues.

This clone was counted between two and nine times. The rearrangement links TRBV4-1 to TRBJ1-2; possible D gene TRBD1, 5 bases. There are 17 residues in the CDR3. Germline CDR1 reads MGHRA; CDR2 reads YSYEKL. Trimming took 1 base from V and 6 from J, leaving 21 bases between them. The CDR3 spells CASSQGPWRGAENGYTF. CDR3 DNA sequence: TGCGCCAGCAGCCAAGGCCCGTGGAGGGGCGCAGAGAATGGCTACACCTTC.

This chain joins TRBV5-1 and TRBJ2-6; D is perhaps TRBD2 (5 bases). V was trimmed by 0 bases and J by 4 bases, leaving 20 bases between them. The CDR3 runs 19 residues. Germline CDR1 SGHRS, CDR2 YFSETQ. CDR3 in amino acids: CASSLDPYSRDRGANVLTF. In DNA form, the CDR3 reads TGCGCCAGCAGCTTGGACCCGTACAGCCGGGATAGAGGGGCCAACGTCCTGACTTTC.

The genes are TRBV24-1 and TRBJ1-3; no clear D gene. V lost 4 bases, J lost 0 bases, and 9 bases lay in between. The CDR3 has 15 amino acids. Germline CDR1 is KGHDR and CDR2 is SFDVKD. The CDR3 bases are TGTGCCACCAGTGAATTTGGACTCTCTGGAAACACCATATATTTT. Its protein is CATSEFGLSGNTIYF.

The CDR3 loop reads CASSIEGRGLDQPQHF. CDR3 bases: TGTGCCAGTAGTATAGAAGGCAGGGGGCTAGATCAGCCCCAGCATTTT. The chain recombines TRBV19 with TRBJ1-5, with TRBD1 identical over 8 bases. Losses at the gene ends were 0 bases for V and 5 bases for J; bases not matched to a gene: 6. The CDR3 is 16 amino acids. Germline V gene data show CDR1 as LNHDA and CDR2 as SQIVND (reference sequence).

The chain joins TRBV6-5 to TRBJ2-6; D ambiguous. Germline CDR1 and CDR2: MNHEY and SVGAGI. The V end lost 5 bases, the J end lost 0 bases, and 5 bases lay between the germline ends. This CDR3 region has 14 residues. The CDR3 nucleotides are TGTGCCAGCAGTCTCTCCTCTGGGGCCAACGTCCTGACTTTC. The encoded protein is CASSLSSGANVLTF.

The gene calls are TRBV4-1 and TRBJ2-7; 10 positions agree with TRBD2. Trimming took 4 bases from V and 3 from J; bases not matched to a gene: 3. The CDR3 runs 14 residues. From germline, CDR1 is MGHRA and CDR2 YSYEKL. The CDR3 reads CASSLLAGVYEQYF. For the CDR3, the DNA is TGCGCCAGCAGCCTCCTAGCGGGAGTCTACGAGCAGTACTTC.

The chain joins TRBV19 to TRBJ2-5, with 7 positions matching TRBD2. V gave up 0 bases and J gave up 1 base; unmatched junction bases: 5. In germline, CDR1 is LNHDA, CDR2 SQIVND (reference sequence). CDR3 length equals 16 residues. CDR3 residues: CASSIEASGGQETQYF. The CDR3 DNA follows: TGTGCCAGTAGTATAGAGGCTAGCGGAGGCCAAGAGACCCAGTACTTC.

This clone was counted between two and nine times. The CDR3 protein is CASIHRASGSYNEQFF. The CDR3 DNA follows: TGTGCCAGCATACATAGGGCCAGCGGCTCCTACAATGAGCAGTTCTTC. The chain has TRBV6-6 and TRBJ2-1, with a tentative D call TRBD2 (5 bases). CDR3 length: 16 residues. Germline V lookup: CDR1 MNHNY, CDR2 SVGAGI (reference sequence). V was pared by 7 bases and J by 0 bases, with 16 bases between.

The chain links TRBV6-4 to TRBJ2-2; no definite D call. The CDR3 has 13 residues. The V end was cut by 2 bases, the J end by 4 bases, with 5 bases between. Germline CDR1 MRHNA, CDR2 SNTAGT. The DNA of the CDR3 is TGTGCCAGCAGTGACACTGTCACCGGGGAGCTGTTTTTT. This encodes CASSDTVTGELFF.

V gene TRBV2 combines with J gene TRBJ2-1; D is possibly TRBD1 (5 bases). The length of the CDR3 is 15 residues. With 6 bases removed from V and 5 bases from J, the gap between germline ends came to 17 bases. Per the germline V gene, CDR1 is SNHLY and CDR2 is FYNNEI. In nucleotides, the CDR3 is TGTGCCAGCAGCAGAGACAGTTTTGTTAACAATGAGCAGTTCTTC. It is translated as CASSRDSFVNNEQFF.

The chain employs TRBV10-3 and TRBJ1-1; 8 bases map to TRBD1. V shed 6 bases, J shed 0 bases, and the junction held 6 bases outside the gene matches. Germline values: CDR1 ENHRY, CDR2 SYGVKD. This CDR3 region has 15 residues. The CDR3: CAIRTSGGLNTEAFF. CDR3 coding DNA: TGTGCCATCAGAACCTCAGGGGGCTTGAACACTGAAGCTTTCTTT.

The V and J genes are TRBV6-1 and TRBJ2-4, with 9 bases matching TRBD1. The V gene end was trimmed by 1 base and the J gene end by 6 bases; junction bases not matched to a gene: 4. The CDR3 covers 15 residues. CDR1 and CDR2 (germline): MNHNS, SASEGT. CDR3 residues: CASSEDRGRGNIQYF. DNA for the CDR3: TGTGCCAGCAGTGAAGACAGGGGGCGAGGAAACATTCAGTACTTC.

The V and J genes are TRBV2 and TRBJ1-5, with TRBD1 as a possible D gene (6 bases). The CDR3 totals 15 residues. Germline loops: CDR1 SNHLY, CDR2 FYNNEI. Trimming took 7 bases from V and 3 from J, leaving 16 bases between them. Written as DNA, the CDR3 is TGTGCCAGCATGCAACAGGGTCGGCACAATCAGCCCCAGCATTTT. This gives the protein CASMQQGRHNQPQHF.

This chain joins TRBV27 and TRBJ2-1; 11 bases match TRBD2. The V gene end was trimmed by 5 bases and the J gene end by 8 bases; junction bases not matched to a gene: 8. CDR1 and CDR2 (germline): MNHEY, SMNVEV (reference sequence). This CDR3 region has 15 residues. DNA of the CDR3: TGTGCCAGCAGTATTCTAGCGGGAGGTAAGGATGAGCAGTTCTTC. Amino acid sequence: CASSILAGGKDEQFF.

Concerning this clone itself: Distinct nucleotide sequences in the sample also encode this CDR3. The chain employs TRBV2 and TRBJ2-3, with a weak D call TRBD1 (6 bases). Germline V gene lookup returns CDR1 SNHLY and CDR2 FYNNEI. This CDR3 region has 14 residues. The V gene lost 4 bases and the J gene lost 0 bases, with 8 bases spanning the gap. The DNA for the CDR3 is TGTGCCAGCAGTGTACAGGGTAGCACAGATACGCAGTATTTT. Translated: CASSVQGSTDTQYF. Full variable domain (outside the CDR3, taken from reference TRBV2 and TRBJ2-3): EPEVTQTPSHQVTQMGQEVILRCVPISNHLYFYWYRQILGQKVEFLVSFYNNEISEKSEIFDDQFSVERPDGSNFTLKIRSTKLEDSAMYFCASSVQGSTDTQYFGPGTRLTVL.

The chain links TRBV14 to TRBJ2-1; 13 bases line up with TRBD2. The junction had 11 bases not matched to a gene; V was cut back by 5 bases and J by 7 bases. There are 17 residues in the CDR3. Looked up from germline, CDR1 is SGHDN and CDR2 is FVKESK. The CDR3 DNA sequence: TGTGCCAGCAGCTTTACGACCGGGACTAGCGGGATTAATGAGCAGTTCTTC. This gives the protein CASSFTTGTSGINEQFF.

The V and J genes are TRBV6-5 and TRBJ1-1; D not resolved. Between the trimmed V and J ends, which lost 0 bases and 4 bases, there was a span of 12 bases. This CDR3 is 15 amino acids long. Germline assignment: CDR1 MNHEY and CDR2 SVGAGI. For the CDR3, the DNA is TGTGCCAGCAGTTACTCGTACAGTACTAGCACTGAAGCTTTCTTT. Translating it yields CASSYSYSTSTEAFF.

The chain uses TRBV6-5 and TRBJ2-5; D may be TRBD2 (7 bases). Germline V gene sequence: CDR1 MNHEY, CDR2 SVGAGI. Between the trimmed V and J ends, which lost 5 bases and 4 bases, there was a span of 8 bases. The CDR3 is 12 amino acids. The CDR3 protein is CASSRGAETQYF. CDR3 DNA: TGTGCCAGCAGTCGGGGGGCAGAGACCCAGTACTTC.

The chain recombines TRBV5-1 with TRBJ1-1; 7 positions match TRBD1. The germline gives CDR1 SGHRS, CDR2 YFSETQ. This CDR3 has 16 amino acids. After removal of 4 bases from V and 1 base from J, the junction contained 10 bases not matched to a gene. CDR3 nucleotide sequence: TGCGCCAGCAGCGCCAGACAGGGTCAGGAGAACACTGAAGCTTTCTTT. Encoded protein: CASSARQGQENTEAFF. The complete variable domain, with remaining parts taken from reference TRBV5-1 and TRBJ1-1, reads KAGVTQTPRYLIKTRGQQVTLSCSPISGHRSVSWYQQTPGQGLQFLFEYFSETQRNKGNFPGRFSGRQFSNSRSEMNVSTLELGDSALYLCASSARQGQENTEAFFGQGTRLTVV.

The rearrangement links TRBV11-2 to TRBJ1-1, with 8 bases identical to TRBD1. Trimming took 6 bases from V and 3 from J; bases not matched to a gene: 6. This CDR3 spans 14 amino acids. CDR1 is SGHAT, CDR2 FQNNGV, per germline. This chain's CDR3 is CASRFTGGHTEAFF. The DNA for the CDR3 is TGTGCCAGCAGATTCACAGGGGGGCACACTGAAGCTTTCTTT.